This T cell receptor beta chain is drawn from a study of blood T cell repertoires in COVID-19. Study context: Samples came from the United States, Italy and Spain, spanning acute and convalescent COVID-19. T cells, B-cell-depleted T cells, or PBMCs provided the cDNA or gDNA that served as material.

Germline V CDR1 and CDR2: GTSNPN, SVGIG (reference sequence). J lost 2 bases, V lost 7 bases, and 8 bases had no gene match. The CDR3 loop spans 13 amino acids. This table comes from immunoSEQ multiplex PCR, and its TCRdb copy is limited to in-frame clones, with some not included. The sample includes 40,000 to 55,000 clones, 83% of them seen just once. This sequence joins TRBV30 and TRBJ2-7, with 7 bases lining up with TRBD1. Sequenced material: peripheral blood. The sequence came from a man in his forties with acute or convalescent COVID-19. CDR3 nucleotide sequence: TGTGCCTTTGGACAGGCGTCCACCTACGAGCAGTACTTC. It is translated as CAFGQASTYEQYF. Variable domain in full (rest from reference TRBV30 and TRBJ2-7): SQTIHQWPATLVQPVGSPLSLECTVEGTSNPNLYWYRQAAGRGLQLLFYSVGIGQISSEVPQNLSASRPQDRQFILSSKKLLLSDSGFYLCAFGQASTYEQYFGPGTRLTVT.